What follows are 7 T cell receptor beta chains derived from one specimen sequenced in a study of regulatory T cells in long-lasting Graves disease. Libraries of TCR beta came from iRepertoire HTBI primers plus Arm-PCR of CDR3 regions. One entry per CDR3 protein results from TCRdb running MiXCR on the multiplex PCR reads. The data hold 500,000 or so distinct CDR3 sequences, with about 16% observed a single time. Time point specified: newly diagnosed GD, antithyroid drugs for less than 3 months. Generation of the TCR library employed RNA extracted from PBMCs. This same sample was also taken into another study, of T cells in Graves' hyperthyroidism and ophthalmopathy.

The input for sequencing was peripheral blood mononuclear cells (PBMCs), taken at new diagnosis, from a patient treated with antithyroid drugs. The receptors were gathered from a woman between 40 and 65 years old with Graves disease.

This clonotype has ten or more counts. The rearrangement uses TRBV11-2 and TRBJ2-5; D is tentatively TRBD1 or TRBD2 (6 bases each). V dropped 8 bases and J dropped 4 bases, with 11 bases sitting between them. Germline V gene lookup returns CDR1 SGHAT and CDR2 FQNNGV. The CDR3 sequence is 12 residues long. The CDR3 sequence is CASHGGGETQYF. The CDR3 DNA reads as TGTGCCAGCCACGGGGGCGGAGAGACCCAGTACTTC.

This clonotype was counted between two and nine times. The genes are TRBV5-1 and TRBJ1-4; no clear D gene. With 0 bases removed from V and 8 bases from J, the gap between germline ends came to 14 bases. CDR1 and CDR2 from the germline V gene are SGHRS and YFSETQ. The CDR3 totals 15 residues. CDR3 DNA: TGCGCCAGCAGCTTGGAACGGCTGGCTTCCGAAAAACTGTTTTTT. This codes for CASSLERLASEKLFF.

This clonotype showed up just a few times. The chain is built from TRBV14 and TRBJ2-7, with 8 bases fitting TRBD1. J was trimmed by 2 bases and V by 7 bases; bases with no gene match: 10. The CDR3 sequence is 15 residues long. The germline V gene encodes CDR1 SGHDN and CDR2 FVKESK. This CDR3 reads CASKVTGGIPYEQYF. The CDR3 nucleotides are TGTGCCAGCAAAGTTACAGGGGGGATCCCCTACGAGCAGTACTTC.

This clonotype was counted many times. CDR3 in DNA: TGTGCCAGCAGCCCCACAGGGGCCTATGGCTACACCTTC. Translation: CASSPTGAYGYTF. The chain recombines TRBV12-3 or TRBV12-4 with TRBJ1-2, with TRBD1 matching 7 bases. The V segment lost 6 bases and the J segment 4 bases; nucleotides outside the gene matches: 5. The CDR3 runs 13 residues.

J is TRBJ2-3 and V is TRBV5-6, with 10 bases aligning to TRBD1. Losses at the gene ends were 5 bases for V and 4 bases for J; bases not matched to a gene: 7. CDR1 is SGHDT and CDR2 is YYEEEE in the germline V gene. CDR3 length: 15 amino acids. DNA for the CDR3: TGTGCCAGCAGGCCGAGACAGGGGGCATCAGATACGCAGTATTTT. Its translation: CASRPRQGASDTQYF.

This clonotype was found many times. This chain links TRBV18 with TRBJ1-1; TRBD1 might be the D (6 bases). Trimming took off 1 base at V and 0 bases at J, with 15 bases between the two ends. Germline CDR1 is KGHSH and CDR2 is LQKENI. This CDR3 contains 17 residues. The CDR3 DNA reads as TGTGCCAGCTCACCACGCCAGACAGGCGGGCTGAACACTGAAGCTTTCTTT. Encoded protein: CASSPRQTGGLNTEAFF. Filled out from reference TRBV18 and TRBJ1-1, the complete variable domain reads NAGVMQNPRHLVRRRGQEARLRCSPMKGHSHVYWYRQLPEEGLKFMVYLQKENIIDESGMPKERFSAEFPKEGPSILRIQQVVRGDSAAYFCASSPRQTGGLNTEAFFGQGTRLTVV.

This chain joins TRBV5-1 and TRBJ2-1, with 8 positions matching TRBD2. Unmatched junction bases numbered 7, after V lost 4 bases and J lost 7 bases. The CDR3 length is 14 residues. The germline V gene encodes CDR1 SGHRS and CDR2 YFSETQ. For the CDR3, the DNA is TGCGCCAGCAGCCCGGACCTAGCGGGTAATGAGCAGTTCTTC. It encodes CASSPDLAGNEQFF.